This TCR beta chain was obtained from a study of blood T cell repertoires in COVID-19. The wider study: Material from acute and convalescent COVID-19 was sourced from the United States, Italy and Spain. T cells, B-cell-depleted T cells, or PBMCs supplied cDNA or gDNA.

This CDR3 region has 14 residues. Germline V CDR1 and CDR2: MNHEY, SMNVEV (reference sequence). V shed 3 bases and J 5 bases; nucleotides not matched to a gene: 6. Original data processing: Estimation of nucleated cell counts was performed using reference gene primer amplification. Measured with immunoSEQ multiplex PCR; TCRdb has only the in-frame clones, and not every one. D and trimming come from the DNA, and the V and J calls and clone size come from that table. The sample holds about 110,000 clones, approximately 88% seen once. The sequence derives from a human donor in a cohort sampled during active COVID-19. The chain combines TRBV27 with TRBJ1-2; 7 bases fit TRBD1. The source material was peripheral blood. CDR3: CASSFGSTGYGYTF. CDR3 sequence (DNA): TGTGCCAGCAGTTTTGGGTCGACAGGGTATGGCTACACCTTC.